This T cell receptor (beta chain) was captured by sequencing in a study of blood T cell repertoires in COVID-19. About the study: Some COVID-19 samples were acute and others convalescent; all came from the United States, Italy and Spain. Sample material is recorded as cDNA or gDNA derived from T cells, B-cell-depleted T cells, or PBMCs.

Authors' analysis steps: Quantification of nucleated cells was approximated via reference gene primer amplification. Using immunoSEQ multiplex PCR, the repertoire was profiled, and TCRdb retains in-frame clones only, with some absent. Clone size and V and J calls were adopted from that table, with D and trimming inferred from the DNA. The data contain 85,000 to 120,000 clones, around 86% of them seen just once; the ten biggest clones take up roughly 3.1%. V lost 5 bases and J 0 bases, leaving 8 bases between the germline ends. The CDR3 totals 14 residues. Germline assignment: CDR1 SGHVS and CDR2 FQNEAQ.

Input material: peripheral blood. The chain uses TRBV7-8 and TRBJ1-3; D is unresolved. The TCR sequence derives from a man in his fifties with active or convalescent COVID-19. Written as DNA, the CDR3 is TGTGCCAGCAGCCCTATGCGCTCTGGAAACACCATATATTTT. As protein: CASSPMRSGNTIYF.